This T cell receptor (beta chain) emerged from a study of T cell responses to AZD1222 COVID-19 vaccine. This CDR3 is 14 amino acids long. Germline V gene lookup returns CDR1 SNHLY and CDR2 FYNNEI. V lost 6 bases, J lost 7 bases, and 15 bases lay in between. In this sample, this clone turned up once. Method: immunoSEQ multiplex PCR; TCRdb's copy keeps in-frame clones and lacks some. Of approximately 130,000 clones listed, around 93% are singletons. The receptor was isolated from an adult in good health. This sequence joins TRBV2 and TRBJ1-4; D is unclear. The sample was peripheral blood, taken on day 0 of AZD1222 vaccination. The CDR3 protein is CASRERGTGEKLFF. The CDR3 region has the DNA TGTGCCAGCAGGGAGAGAGGCACGGGTGAAAAACTGTTTTTT.